This T cell receptor beta chain was obtained from a study of cytomegalovirus exposure and HLA in healthy donors. 13 Jbeta primers and 60 Vbeta primers were used for the PCR. Assay used: immunoSEQ multiplex PCR; TCRdb lists only in-frame clones, some missing. The sample lists roughly 160,000 clones, 85% occurring once. The CDR3 has 13 residues. V was pared by 11 bases and J by 3 bases, with 7 bases of the junction left unmatched. CDR1 MNHNS and CDR2 SASEGT come from the germline V gene. The chain is built from TRBV6-1 and TRBJ2-5, with 9 bases fitting TRBD2. The clonotype comes from a boy aged 2 to 10 in good health and CMV-seronegative. The sample consisted of PBMCs. The CDR3 loop is CACKRGVEETQYF. Written as DNA, the CDR3 is TGTGCCTGCAAGCGGGGGGTGGAAGAGACCCAGTACTTC.